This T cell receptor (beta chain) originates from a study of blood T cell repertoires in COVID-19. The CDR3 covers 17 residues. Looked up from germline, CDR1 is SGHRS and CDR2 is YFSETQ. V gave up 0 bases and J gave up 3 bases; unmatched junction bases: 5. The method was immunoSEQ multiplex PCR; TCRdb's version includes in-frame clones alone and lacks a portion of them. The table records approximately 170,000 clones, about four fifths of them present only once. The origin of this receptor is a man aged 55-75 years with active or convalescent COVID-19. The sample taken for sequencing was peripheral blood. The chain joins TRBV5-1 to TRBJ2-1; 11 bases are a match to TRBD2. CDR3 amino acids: CASSLVFGTSGYNEQFF. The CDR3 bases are TGCGCCAGCAGCTTGGTATTCGGGACTAGCGGCTACAATGAGCAGTTCTTC.